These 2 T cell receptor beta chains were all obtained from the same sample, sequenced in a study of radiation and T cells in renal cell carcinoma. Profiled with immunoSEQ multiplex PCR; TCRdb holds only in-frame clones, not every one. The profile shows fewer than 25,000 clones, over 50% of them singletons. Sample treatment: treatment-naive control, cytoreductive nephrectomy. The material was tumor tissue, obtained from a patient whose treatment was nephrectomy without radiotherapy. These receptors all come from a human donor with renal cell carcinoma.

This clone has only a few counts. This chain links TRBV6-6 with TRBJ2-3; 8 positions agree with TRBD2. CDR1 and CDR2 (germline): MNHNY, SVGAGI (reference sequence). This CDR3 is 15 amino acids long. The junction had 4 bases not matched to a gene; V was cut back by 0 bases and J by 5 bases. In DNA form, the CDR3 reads TGTGCCAGCAGTTACTCGAGCGGGGGAGGAGATACGCAGTATTTT. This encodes CASSYSSGGGDTQYF.

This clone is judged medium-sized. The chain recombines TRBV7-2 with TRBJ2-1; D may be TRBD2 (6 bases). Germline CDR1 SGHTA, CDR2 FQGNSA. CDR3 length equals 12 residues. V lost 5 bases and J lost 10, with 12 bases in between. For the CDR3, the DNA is TGTGCCAGCAGCAGCTATGGAGGGGAGCAGTTCTTC. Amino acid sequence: CASSSYGGEQFF.